The source of this T cell receptor beta chain is a study of radiotherapy plus CTLA-4 blockade in lung cancer. Using immunoSEQ multiplex PCR, the repertoire was profiled, and TCRdb retains in-frame clones only, with some absent. Here the sample spans 40,000 to 45,000 clones, 60% to 80% being singletons. Germline trimming cut 6 bases from V and 4 bases from J; bases unmatched to any gene: 2. Per the germline V gene, CDR1 is SGHTA and CDR2 is FQGNSA. CDR3 size: 14 residues. The sequence was obtained from a human donor with non-small cell lung cancer who had stable disease on radiotherapy plus ipilimumab. The chain recombines TRBV7-2 with TRBJ2-1, with 11 bases fitting TRBD1. The source was peripheral blood, collected from a patient treated with radiotherapy plus ipilimumab. The CDR3 bases are TGTGCCAGCAGATGGGACAGGGGGTACAATGAGCAGTTCTTC. This translates into CASRWDRGYNEQFF.